This T cell receptor beta chain was sequenced for a study of cytomegalovirus exposure and HLA in healthy donors. CDR3 length equals 15 residues. V lost 0 bases and J 0 bases, leaving 8 bases between the germline ends. Germline CDR1 reads SGHRS; CDR2 reads YFSETQ. Regarding the study as a whole: Presence/absence analysis assumed near-uniform sequencing depth across donors.

Of note for this clone: The antigen is unknown.

This PCR relied on a set of 60 Vbeta primers and 13 Jbeta primers. The assay was immunoSEQ multiplex PCR, and TCRdb's table has in-frame clones only and misses some. The repertoire holds around 130,000 clones, with around 85% as singletons. Source material: PBMCs. The source of this sequence is a man aged 30 to 45 in good health and CMV-seronegative. The chain employs TRBV5-1 and TRBJ2-3, with D unresolved. CDR3 region: CASSLAGTSTDTQYF. CDR3 coding DNA: TGCGCCAGCAGCTTGGCAGGCACTAGCACAGATACGCAGTATTTT.